These T cell receptor beta chains were read from a single sample in a study of blood T cell repertoires in COVID-19. TCRdb keeps only in-frame clones here, not all; method: immunoSEQ multiplex PCR. The sample shows roughly 500,000 clones, approximately 88% of them seen only once. Sequencing was done on a sample of PBMCs or T cells enriched from blood (not recorded which). These receptors were taken from a middle-aged woman who had recovered from COVID-19. CDR3s leave out the opening cysteine and the closing phenylalanine or tryptophan. Only part of the rows carry a size: once, few, many, or a class if the clone is expanded.

>once|TRBV15|14|TRBJ1-2
ATSGLDRGELDGYT
>NA|TRBV27|11|TRBJ1-6
ASRDRKSSPLH
>NA|TRBV18|12|TRBJ1-2
ASSPDRGDNGYT
>few|TRBV4-2|14|TRBJ2-1
ASSQDGRAAINEQF
>once|TRBV19|15|TRBJ1-3
ASSTIGRAFSGNTIY
>NA|TRBV5-1|11|TRBJ2-7
ASSAGTAGEQY
>NA|TRBV5-4|12|TRBJ1-5
ASSLVGSDQPQH
>once|TRBV2|13|TRBJ1-5
ASSLEREGNQPQH
>NA|TRBV19|16|TRBJ2-5
ASSPGLAGGLGVRTQY
>NA|TRBV10-1|18|TRBJ2-7
ASSEFLGLADGGPSYEQY
>NA|TRBV7-2|14|TRBJ1-1
ASSLRGTGLNTEAF
>NA|TRBV7-2|13|TRBJ2-7
ASSSAGGSPYEQY
>NA|TRBV15|14|TRBJ1-6
ATSRDSDRGNSPLH
>NA|TRBV6-2/TRBV6-3|14|TRBJ2-2
ASSYLTSSNTGELF
>NA|TRBV12-5|12|TRBJ1-2
ASGRPGTGYGYT
>once|TRBV21-1|19|TRBJ1-4
ASSNRPERQGVPTTNEKLF
>NA|TRBV7-2|13|TRBJ2-7
ASIRGGSGAYEQY
>NA|TRBV18|14|TRBJ1-1
ASSPINTGLNTEAF
>NA|TRBV29-1|9|TRBJ1-2
SGGGLDGYT
>NA|TRBV11-2|16|TRBJ2-3
ASSIGLAAALNRDTQY
>NA|TRBV15|14|TRBJ2-2
ATSRITRAGTGELF
>NA|TRBV5-8|14|TRBJ2-1
ASSLLAGTSYNEQF
>NA|TRBV5-8|13|TRBJ2-3
ASSFVKAGGGTQY
>NA|TRBV2|11|TRBJ1-1
ASSYGTVPEAF